The 22 T cell receptor beta chains below come from one sample, sequenced in a study of Graves' ophthalmopathy and Graves' hyperthyroidism. For repertoire sequencing, the TCR beta CDR3 regions were amplified from RNA transcripts. HTBI-primed RT-PCR formed the first round, and a multiplex PCR formed the second. TCRdb reprocessed the multiplex PCR reads with MiXCR, giving one entry per CDR3 protein. The table has 900,000 to 1,200,000 distinct CDR3 sequences, about 38% seen once. The sample consisted of peripheral blood or thyroid tissue (not recorded which). The receptors shown here come from an adult man with Graves' hyperthyroidism.

The genes are TRBV14 and TRBJ2-2; D possibly uses TRBD1 or TRBD2 (5 bases each). The CDR3 has 16 residues. V gave up 2 bases and J gave up 2 bases, with 12 bases separating them. Germline lookup yields CDR1 SGHDN and CDR2 FVKESK. The CDR3 protein is CASSQFRGFNTGELFF. CDR3 nucleotide sequence: TGTGCCAGCAGCCAATTCCGGGGCTTCAACACCGGGGAGCTGTTTTTT.

For this clonotype: The conserved phenylalanine or tryptophan normally closing the CDR3 is absent here, so this likely arose from a read error. No DNA is shown, since the ends of the CDR3 on it are uncertain; the CDR3 is the one TCRdb lists. V usage is TRBV29-1 and J usage is TRBJ1-3. The CDR3 spans 10 residues, counting both ends. Germline V lookup: CDR1 SQVTM, CDR2 ANQGSEA. CDR3 protein: CSVVSSGGNT.

The sample holds a few counts of this clonotype. The chain is built from TRBV11-2 and TRBJ2-7; 10 bases are shared with TRBD2. V shed 2 bases, J shed 1 base, and the junction held 5 bases outside the gene matches. Germline CDR1 reads SGHAT; CDR2 reads FQNNGV. The CDR3 spans 16 residues. The CDR3 coding sequence is TGTGCCAGCAGCTTATTTGCTAGCGGGAGTTCCTACGAGCAGTACTTC. Protein product: CASSLFASGSSYEQYF.

V gene TRBV7-9 combines with J gene TRBJ2-2, with unresolved D. Germline CDR1 SEHNR, CDR2 FQNEAQ (reference sequence). This CDR3 is 15 amino acids long. Trimming removed 1 base from V and 4 bases from J, with 10 bases in between. The CDR3 loop is CASSLGRPATGELFF. CDR3 coding DNA: TGTGCCAGCAGCTTAGGGCGCCCAGCCACCGGGGAGCTGTTTTTT. The entire variable domain, with the rest obtained from reference TRBV7-9 and TRBJ2-2, is as follows: DTGVSQNPRHKITKRGQNVTFRCDPISEHNRLYWYRQTLGQGPEFLTYFQNEAQLEKSRLLSDRFSAERPKGSFSTLEIQRTEQGDSAMYLCASSLGRPATGELFFGEGSRLTVL.

This clonotype has ten or more counts. V is TRBV10-3 and J is TRBJ1-5; TRBD1 might be the D (6 bases). Germline-derived CDR1 and CDR2 are ENHRY and SYGVKD. The length of the CDR3 is 16 residues. With 0 bases removed from V and 3 bases from J, the gap between germline ends came to 12 bases. The CDR3 protein is CAISESPDRINQPQHF. CDR3 bases: TGTGCCATCAGTGAGTCGCCCGACAGGATCAATCAGCCCCAGCATTTT.

This clonotype was observed at least ten times. The chain joins TRBV24-1 to TRBJ2-2; TRBD1 matches 9 bases. With V trimmed by 2 bases and J by 1 base, 4 bases remained unmatched. The CDR3 is made up of 17 amino acids. Germline lookup yields CDR1 KGHDR and CDR2 SFDVKD. The CDR3, as DNA: TGTGCCACCAGTGATTCTGGGGGACAGGGGAACACCGGGGAGCTGTTTTTT. As protein: CATSDSGGQGNTGELFF.

This chain joins TRBV27 and TRBJ2-7; 7 nucleotides line up with TRBD1. CDR3 length equals 15 residues. With V trimmed by 2 bases and J by 5 bases, 9 bases remained unmatched. CDR1 and CDR2 from the germline V gene are MNHEY and SMNVEV (reference sequence). CDR3 loop: CASSLKSGGLHEQYF. CDR3 coding DNA: TGTGCCAGCAGTTTAAAGTCAGGGGGTTTGCACGAGCAGTACTTC.

The V and J genes are TRBV20-1 and TRBJ1-4, with 7 bases that match TRBD1. V was pared by 6 bases and J by 6 bases, with 13 bases of the junction left unmatched. Germline-derived CDR1 and CDR2 are DFQATT and SNEGSKA (reference sequence). This CDR3 has 15 amino acids. The CDR3 DNA reads as TGCAGTGCCATGCACAGGGGCGAAGGGGATGAAAAACTGTTTTTT. This sequence encodes CSAMHRGEGDEKLFF.

The V gene is TRBV7-2, the J gene TRBJ2-3; D is unclear. The CDR3 is 15 amino acids. Germline V gives CDR1 SGHTA, CDR2 FQGNSA. The ends were cut back, 4 bases at V and 4 bases at J, with 15 bases in the middle. CDR3 DNA sequence: TGTGCCAGCAGCTCCCCCCAAGACGCCGCAGATACGCAGTATTTT. Translated: CASSSPQDAADTQYF.

This clonotype was seen a handful of times. The V call is TRBV11-3, the J call TRBJ2-5, with a tentative D call TRBD1 (6 bases). The V end was cut by 6 bases, the J end by 5 bases, with 13 bases between. CDR1 SGHNT and CDR2 YENEEA come from the germline V gene. The CDR3 contains 13 residues. The CDR3 nucleotides are TGTGCCAGCAGAAGAAGGCAGGGGGAGACCCAGTACTTC. It codes for CASRRRQGETQYF.

As concerns this clonotype: The CDR3 does not end in the conserved phenylalanine or tryptophan, so this is likely a read error. This chain joins TRBV5-5 and TRBJ1-6; D uncertain. The CDR3 runs to 13 residues. Germline values: CDR1 SGHKS, CDR2 YYEKEE (reference sequence). The V and J ends lost 3 bases and 7 bases respectively, with 8 bases between them. The CDR3 nucleotides are TGTGCCAGCAGCTCCGGGAGGAATTCACCCCTCCACTCT. Translation: CASSSGRNSPLHS.

This clonotype came up many times. The genes are TRBV7-8 and TRBJ1-1, with a weak D call TRBD1 (6 bases). Germline assignment: CDR1 SGHVS and CDR2 FQNEAQ. V lost 2 bases and J 4 bases, leaving 11 bases between the germline ends. The CDR3 runs 14 residues. The CDR3 sequence is CASSLPGVVTEAFF. In DNA form, the CDR3 reads TGTGCCAGCAGCTTACCAGGGGTGGTCACTGAAGCTTTCTTT. Based on the CDR3 plus reference TRBV7-8 and TRBJ1-1, the full variable domain is GAGVSQSPRYKVAKRGQDVALRCDPISGHVSLFWYQQALGQGPEFLTYFQNEAQLDKSGLPSDRFFAERPEGSVSTLKIQRTQQEDSAVYLCASSLPGVVTEAFFGQGTRLTVV.

This clonotype came up a few times. The junction does not match germline at one end; this may be a read error. This chain connects TRBV6-5 to TRBJ2-2, with 7 bases fitting TRBD2. This CDR3 region has 15 residues. Germline lookup yields CDR1 MNHEY and CDR2 SVGAGI. The CDR3, as DNA: TGTGCCATCAGTGGAGGAGGGAGGGCCACCGGGGAGCTGTTTTTT. Residues: CAISGGGRATGELFF.

The chain joins TRBV10-3 to TRBJ2-7; 9 bases map to TRBD2. The CDR3 loop spans 17 amino acids. Germline V gene sequence: CDR1 ENHRY, CDR2 SYGVKD. V was pared by 0 bases and J by 4 bases, with 10 bases of the junction left unmatched. The CDR3 is CAISESVGLAMRYEQYF. The CDR3 DNA reads TGTGCCATCAGTGAGTCAGTAGGACTAGCGATGAGGTACGAGCAGTACTTC.

This clonotype was counted at least ten times. The chain employs TRBV7-3 and TRBJ1-2; 8 bases align to TRBD1. V shed 3 bases and J 4 bases; nucleotides not matched to a gene: 7. Germline CDR1 is SGHTA and CDR2 is FQGTGA. The CDR3 runs to 15 residues. DNA of the CDR3: TGTGCCAGCAGCTTCTCCGCCGGGACAGGCTATGGCTACACCTTC. This codes for CASSFSAGTGYGYTF. The complete variable domain, with remaining parts taken from reference TRBV7-3 and TRBJ1-2, reads GAGVSQTPSNKVTEKGKYVELRCDPISGHTALYWYRQSLGQGPEFLIYFQGTGAADDSGLPNDRFFAVRPEGSVSTLKIQRTERGDSAVYLCASSFSAGTGYGYTFGSGTRLTVV.

Many counts were recorded for this clonotype. The chain employs TRBV10-3 and TRBJ1-5, with D tentatively TRBD1 (5 bases). Trimming removed 2 bases from V and 7 bases from J, with 18 bases in between. CDR1 ENHRY and CDR2 SYGVKD come from the germline V gene. The CDR3 contains 16 residues. CDR3: CAISERLDRDGQPQHF. Here the CDR3 DNA reads TGTGCCATCAGTGAGCGACTAGATAGGGACGGCCAGCCCCAGCATTTT.

Of note for this clonotype: One base away lies a much larger clone, so this may be a sequencing read error. The chain combines TRBV20-1 with TRBJ1-1, with 9 nucleotides matching TRBD1. The CDR3 sequence is 13 residues long. Germline loops: CDR1 DFQATT, CDR2 SNEGSKA (reference sequence). The V and J ends lost 8 bases and 3 bases, in that order; junction bases with no gene match: 7. The CDR3 reads CSTPGTGYTEAFF. The CDR3 DNA reads TGCAGTACTCCCGGGACAGGGTACACTGAAGCTTTCTTT.

The chain couples TRBV15 to TRBJ2-2, with 7 bases fitting TRBD2. Germline V lookup: CDR1 LNHNV, CDR2 YYDKDF (reference sequence). The CDR3 runs to 17 residues. Germline trimming cut 4 bases from V and 3 bases from J; bases unmatched to any gene: 11. The CDR3 sequence: CATSITGGGEDTGELFF. The CDR3 DNA reads TGTGCCACCAGCATTACCGGCGGGGGAGAGGACACCGGGGAGCTGTTTTTT.

This rearrangement joins TRBV7-3 to TRBJ2-2, with TRBD2 matching 7 bases. Germline CDR1 SGHTA, CDR2 FQGTGA. The V and J ends lost 1 base and 4 bases, in that order; junction bases with no gene match: 3. This CDR3 has 15 residues. CDR3 coding DNA: TGTGCCAGCAGCTTAATGTCTAGCGGCACCGGGGAGCTGTTTTTT. Residues: CASSLMSSGTGELFF.

This clonotype showed up many times. The chain recombines TRBV6-4 with TRBJ2-6; unclear D gene. Trimming took off 2 bases at V and 12 bases at J, with 8 bases between the two ends. The CDR3 loop spans 12 amino acids. Germline assignment: CDR1 MRHNA and CDR2 SNTAGT. CDR3 bases: TGTGCCAGCAGTGACGCGAAGGGCGTCCTGACTTTC. Residues: CASSDAKGVLTF.

The CDR3 DNA sequence: TGTGCCAGCAGTGGGATATTGAGGGGGCCAAATCAGCCCCAGCATTTT. Its protein is CASSGILRGPNQPQHF. The chain carries TRBV28 and TRBJ1-5, with 7 bases identical to TRBD1. The germline gives CDR1 MDHEN, CDR2 SYDVKM. V lost 5 bases and J lost 4; bases outside the gene matches: 11. This CDR3 is built from 16 residues.

This clonotype has only a few counts. V is TRBV6-2 or TRBV6-3 and J is TRBJ2-2; TRBD1 matches 11 bases. The CDR3 has 14 amino acids. Germline assignment: CDR1 MNHEY and CDR2 SVGEGT. V trimming: 5 bases; J trimming: 7 bases; junction bases outside the gene matches: 3. For the CDR3, the DNA is TGTGCCAGCAGTCCGGACAGGGGGCTCGGGGAGCTGTTTTTT. Protein product: CASSPDRGLGELFF.